Below, 4 T cell receptor beta chains from the same sample are listed, as sequenced in a study of technical replicates of blood from several donors. Here immunoSEQ multiplex PCR was the method, and the copy in TCRdb shows in-frame clones only, minus some. The data hold tens of thousands of clones, with about 91% observed a single time. Sample: T cells isolated from PBMCs. These receptors all come from a human donor in good health. Some clones in this sample may be carry-over from other donors' samples.

V gene TRBV6-1 combines with J gene TRBJ2-2, with a possible D match to TRBD2 (7 bases). Germline lookup yields CDR1 MNHNS and CDR2 SASEGT. Deletions cut 8 bases from V and 4 bases from J, with 14 bases between. The CDR3 loop spans 14 amino acids. The CDR3 DNA reads as TGTGCCAGCCGGTGGGAGGGGGTCACCGGGGAGCTGTTTTTT. Its translation: CASRWEGVTGELFF.

This clone was detected only once. The chain employs TRBV12-5 and TRBJ2-7, with D possibly matching TRBD1 (5 bases). Per germline, CDR1 LGHNT and CDR2 FRNRAP. V was trimmed by 6 bases and J by 3 bases, leaving 9 bases between them. The CDR3 covers 12 residues. In nucleotides, the CDR3 is TGTGCTAGTGGCGCTGACAGCTACGAGCAGTACTTC. It codes for CASGADSYEQYF.

The chain employs TRBV7-3 and TRBJ2-3; TRBD2 agrees at 8 bases. Unmatched junction bases numbered 3, after V lost 4 bases and J lost 0 bases. CDR3 length: 15 residues. Germline loops: CDR1 SGHTA, CDR2 FQGTGA. The CDR3 reads CASSSSSGSTDTQYF. The DNA of the CDR3 is TGTGCCAGCAGCTCTTCTAGCGGGAGCACAGATACGCAGTATTTT.

V gene TRBV28 combines with J gene TRBJ2-2; the D gene is possibly TRBD2 (5 bases). Germline V gives CDR1 MDHEN, CDR2 SYDVKM. The CDR3 consists of 15 residues. The V end was cut by 2 bases, the J end by 1 base, with 8 bases between. The DNA for the CDR3 is TGTGCCAGCAGTTTAACCGGGATGAACACCGGGGAGCTGTTTTTT. It is translated as CASSLTGMNTGELFF.